These 12 T cell receptor beta chains were all obtained from the same sample, sequenced in a study of OX40 agonist ivuxolimab in advanced cancers. Data came from immunoSEQ multiplex PCR; TCRdb stores just in-frame clones and leaves some out. In the table there are around 69,000 clones, 65% to 90% of which are singletons. The sequencing here drew on CD4+ or CD8+ T cells sorted from blood, taken in a trial of the OX40 agonist ivuxolimab. These receptors all come from an adult with an advanced solid tumor such as melanoma, head and neck, liver or kidney cancer.

This clone showed up just a few times. The V call is TRBV13, the J call TRBJ1-4; no firm D call. This CDR3 spans 14 amino acids. V shed 2 bases and J shed 4 bases, with 8 bases lying between them. CDR1 is PRHDT and CDR2 is FYEKMQ in the germline V gene (reference sequence). This CDR3 is CASSLIQVNEKLFF. CDR3 nucleotides: TGTGCCAGCAGCTTAATTCAGGTTAATGAAAAACTGTTTTTT.

V usage is TRBV10-3 and J usage is TRBJ1-1; 7 positions agree with TRBD1. The V and J ends lost 6 bases and 0 bases, in that order; junction bases with no gene match: 4. Looked up from germline, CDR1 is ENHRY and CDR2 is SYGVKD. The CDR3 is 14 amino acids. This CDR3 reads CAIRLQGLNTEAFF. CDR3 DNA sequence: TGTGCCATCAGGCTACAGGGGTTGAACACTGAAGCTTTCTTT.

The rearrangement uses TRBV30 and TRBJ1-1; D not resolved. Germline V gene lookup returns CDR1 GTSNPN and CDR2 SVGIG (reference sequence). Trimming removed 5 bases at V and 11 bases at J, with 18 bases between. The CDR3 extends over 12 amino acids. DNA for the CDR3: TGTGCCTGGGGCCCGGTGTGGGGTGAGGCTTTCTTT. Translating it yields CAWGPVWGEAFF.

The chain is built from TRBV19 and TRBJ1-3; no reliable D call. The germline CDR1 and CDR2 sequences are LNHDA and SQIVND (reference sequence). The V gene lost 7 bases and the J gene lost 4 bases, with 17 bases spanning the gap. The CDR3 loop spans 15 amino acids. The CDR3 region has the DNA TGTGCCAGTACCCCTGGCCGGGGATCAGGAAACACCATATATTTT. Amino acid sequence: CASTPGRGSGNTIYF.

The sample holds a few counts of this clone. The V call is TRBV7-9, the J call TRBJ2-7, with unresolved D. Deletions cut 1 base from V and 5 bases from J, with 9 bases between. The CDR3 is 13 amino acids. The germline gives CDR1 SEHNR, CDR2 FQNEAQ (reference sequence). The CDR3 DNA is TGTGCCAGCAGCTTAGAGATGGCCCACGAGCAGTACTTC. It specifies CASSLEMAHEQYF.

This clone was counted only a few times. The chain joins TRBV7-3 to TRBJ1-5; D perhaps matches TRBD1 (6 bases). The CDR3 extends over 13 amino acids. Germline loops: CDR1 SGHTA, CDR2 FQGTGA. The V gene lost 5 bases and the J gene lost 7 bases, with 12 bases spanning the gap. CDR3 sequence reads: CASSKQGGQPQHF. The CDR3 DNA follows: TGTGCCAGCAGCAAACAGGGAGGGCAGCCCCAGCATTTT.

The rearrangement links TRBV4-1 to TRBJ1-4; unclear D gene. The germline V gene has CDR1 MGHRA and CDR2 YSYEKL. Deletions cut 4 bases from V and 6 bases from J, with 18 bases between. The CDR3 totals 16 residues. CDR3 residues: CASSPLSLGVDEKLFF. In nucleotides, the CDR3 is TGCGCCAGCAGCCCTCTTTCGCTCGGGGTTGATGAAAAACTGTTTTTT.

The chain uses TRBV5-8 and TRBJ2-5; the D gene is possibly TRBD2 (5 bases). CDR3 length equals 15 residues. Germline CDR1 is SGHTS and CDR2 is YDEGEE. Trimming stripped 2 bases from V and 2 bases from J, with 13 bases between. The CDR3 protein is CASSFLVGIQETQYF. CDR3 bases: TGTGCCAGCAGCTTCCTGGTCGGGATACAAGAGACCCAGTACTTC.

This clone occurred once. The chain links TRBV2 to TRBJ1-2, with D possibly TRBD1 on 6 matching bases. Germline V gene sequence: CDR1 SNHLY, CDR2 FYNNEI. The CDR3 runs to 16 residues. The germline V and J ends were trimmed by 5 bases and 3 bases, with 19 bases remaining between them. The CDR3 loop reads CASSTTHSGGHYGYTF. The DNA of the CDR3 is TGTGCCAGCAGTACGACACATTCTGGGGGCCACTATGGCTACACCTTC.

The rearrangement links TRBV28 to TRBJ2-3, with D possibly matching TRBD1 (6 bases). The V gene's germline CDR1 is MDHEN and CDR2 SYDVKM. Deletions cut 2 bases from V and 11 bases from J, with 17 bases between. The CDR3 has 14 amino acids. As DNA, the CDR3 is TGTGCCAGCAGTTTACTCGCCGGGACATTGAAGCAGTATTTT. Amino acid sequence: CASSLLAGTLKQYF.

The V call is TRBV18, the J call TRBJ1-3; TRBD1 matches at 7 bases. This CDR3 has 16 amino acids. With V trimmed by 0 bases and J by 2 bases, 4 bases remained unmatched. Germline V CDR1 and CDR2: KGHSH, LQKENI. The CDR3 DNA sequence: TGTGCCAGCTCACCACCGGGTAGGGGGCCTGGAAACACCATATATTTT. Its protein is CASSPPGRGPGNTIYF.

This clone was found a few times. The chain links TRBV27 to TRBJ1-5, with 9 bases matching TRBD1. This CDR3 region has 14 residues. Germline assignment: CDR1 MNHEY and CDR2 SMNVEV (reference sequence). V shed 5 bases and J 7 bases; nucleotides not matched to a gene: 6. CDR3 sequence reads: CASSDRDRDQPQHF. CDR3 bases: TGTGCCAGCAGTGACCGGGACAGGGACCAGCCCCAGCATTTT.